Below are 14 T cell receptor beta chains sequenced from a single sample in a study of T cell changes during pregnancy in multiple sclerosis. Generated by immunoSEQ multiplex PCR, the TCRdb table keeps only in-frame clones and is missing some. The sample contains 70,000 to 95,000 clones, 85% to 95% of which appear only once. The sample consisted of peripheral blood, taken in the first trimester of pregnancy. These receptors all stem from a female donor with multiple sclerosis, enrolled in a pregnancy study.

This sequence joins TRBV7-9 and TRBJ1-1; tentative D call: TRBD1 (6 bases). The CDR3 is made up of 15 amino acids. Between the trimmed V and J ends, which lost 6 bases and 0 bases, there was a span of 14 bases. The V gene's germline CDR1 is SEHNR and CDR2 FQNEAQ (reference sequence). The CDR3 coding sequence is TGTGCCAGCAGACCAGGACAGCACATGAACACTGAAGCTTTCTTT. It is translated as CASRPGQHMNTEAFF.

V usage is TRBV9 and J usage is TRBJ1-2, with TRBD1 matching 9 bases. The J segment lost 6 bases and the V segment lost 3 bases, leaving 12 bases of the junction unmatched. CDR1 is SGDLS and CDR2 is YYNGEE in the germline V gene. CDR3 length equals 16 residues. The CDR3 nucleotides are TGTGCCAGCAGCGCACGATCCGGCAGGACAGGGGATGGCTACACCTTC. Amino acid sequence: CASSARSGRTGDGYTF.

DNA of the CDR3: TGTGCCAGTAGTATAGGTCCAGGGGAGAACTTCGAGCAGTACTTC. Translation gives CASSIGPGENFEQYF. The J gene is TRBJ2-7, the V gene TRBV19; perhaps TRBD1 as D (6 bases). The CDR3 runs 15 residues. V lost 1 base and J lost 6, with 16 bases in between. CDR1 and CDR2 (germline): LNHDA, SQIVND (reference sequence).

The chain joins TRBV19 to TRBJ2-3, with D possibly TRBD1 on 6 matching bases. The CDR3 has 15 amino acids. With 6 bases removed from V and 0 bases from J, the gap between germline ends came to 13 bases. Per the germline V gene, CDR1 is LNHDA and CDR2 is SQIVND (reference sequence). In DNA form, the CDR3 reads TGTGCCAGTAGGGGACATCTAACTAGCACAGATACGCAGTATTTT. Amino acid sequence: CASRGHLTSTDTQYF.

The sample holds a few counts of this clone. The chain employs TRBV2 and TRBJ1-6; possibly TRBD1 for D (5 bases). CDR1 SNHLY and CDR2 FYNNEI come from the germline V gene. The CDR3 sequence is 13 residues long. V was pared by 6 bases and J by 10 bases, with 13 bases between. The CDR3: CASSSGFESPLHF. CDR3 bases: TGTGCCAGCAGCTCAGGGTTTGAGTCACCCCTCCACTTT.

The rearrangement uses TRBV7-2 and TRBJ1-5, with TRBD1 matching over 9 bases. V shed 0 bases, J shed 7 bases, and the junction held 10 bases outside the gene matches. CDR1 and CDR2 (germline): SGHTA, FQGNSA. The CDR3 loop spans 17 amino acids. Written as DNA, the CDR3 is TGTGCCAGCAGCTTAGCGGGGACAGGGACTATCTGGCAGCCCCAGCATTTT. It codes for CASSLAGTGTIWQPQHF.

This clone has only one observation. The chain carries TRBV2 and TRBJ2-5; 9 bases align to TRBD2. With V trimmed by 6 bases and J by 1 base, 12 bases remained unmatched. CDR3 size: 17 residues. CDR1 is SNHLY and CDR2 is FYNNEI in the germline V gene. CDR3 loop: CASRSGLAGAIQETQYF. The CDR3 nucleotides are TGTGCCAGCAGAAGCGGATTAGCGGGGGCCATCCAAGAGACCCAGTACTTC.

V is TRBV10-3 and J is TRBJ1-1; 8 nucleotides match TRBD1. Trimming cost V 0 bases and J 1 base; bases outside gene matches: 10. The CDR3 spans 18 residues. The germline V gene encodes CDR1 ENHRY and CDR2 SYGVKD. The CDR3 region is CAISESGVDRAKNTEAFF. The DNA for the CDR3 is TGTGCCATCAGTGAGTCGGGGGTGGACAGGGCAAAGAACACTGAAGCTTTCTTT.

CDR3 in amino acids: CASGSKLAGGRYNEQFF. The CDR3 bases are TGTGCTAGTGGTTCCAAACTAGCGGGGGGGAGGTACAATGAGCAGTTCTTC. V is TRBV12-5 and J is TRBJ2-1, with TRBD2 matching 13 bases. Per the germline V gene, CDR1 is LGHNT and CDR2 is FRNRAP. The length of the CDR3 is 17 residues. V lost 4 bases and J lost 4; bases outside the gene matches: 7.

The chain is built from TRBV19 and TRBJ2-7, with TRBD1 as a possible D gene (5 bases). The V gene's germline CDR1 is LNHDA and CDR2 SQIVND (reference sequence). This CDR3 spans 15 amino acids. V was clipped by 5 bases and J by 7 bases, with 21 bases between them. This CDR3 is CASSALYGAPREQYF. DNA of the CDR3: TGTGCCAGTAGTGCCCTATATGGGGCCCCACGGGAGCAGTACTTC.

This rearrangement joins TRBV11-2 to TRBJ1-2; D perhaps matches TRBD1 (6 bases). With 5 bases removed from V and 5 bases from J, the gap between germline ends came to 18 bases. This CDR3 is 15 amino acids long. Germline V CDR1 and CDR2: SGHAT, FQNNGV. Written as DNA, the CDR3 is TGTGCCAGCAGCCCAAAGACCGACAGGTGGTATGGCTACACCTTC. Translated, it gives CASSPKTDRWYGYTF. The variable domain in full, completed from reference TRBV11-2 and TRBJ1-2, reads EAGVAQSPRYKIIEKRQSVAFWCNPISGHATLYWYQQILGQGPKLLIQFQNNGVVDDSQLPKDRFSAERLKGVDSTLKIQPAKLEDSAVYLCASSPKTDRWYGYTFGSGTRLTVV.

The chain is built from TRBV10-1 and TRBJ2-7; 8 bases map to TRBD1. V trimming: 8 bases; J trimming: 3 bases; junction bases outside the gene matches: 6. The CDR3 has 13 amino acids. Germline V CDR1 and CDR2: WNHNN, SYGVQD (reference sequence). This chain's CDR3 is CASWSQGDYEQYF. CDR3 sequence (DNA): TGCGCCAGCTGGTCACAGGGGGACTACGAGCAGTACTTC.

This sequence joins TRBV6-5 and TRBJ1-1; 9 positions agree with TRBD1. V lost 5 bases to trimming and J lost 8 bases; unmatched junction nucleotides: 3. The germline gives CDR1 MNHEY, CDR2 SVGAGI. The CDR3 runs to 12 residues. The CDR3 spells CASSRTGVEAFF. CDR3 coding DNA: TGTGCCAGCAGTCGGACAGGGGTAGAAGCTTTCTTT.

The rearrangement joins TRBV5-1 to TRBJ2-1; possible D gene TRBD2, 7 bases. CDR1 and CDR2 from the germline V gene are SGHRS and YFSETQ. This CDR3 spans 16 amino acids. V lost 4 bases and J lost 4, with 18 bases in between. The chain's CDR3 is CASSPSEGGIYNEQFF. The CDR3 DNA reads TGCGCCAGCAGCCCCTCCGAGGGGGGGATTTACAATGAGCAGTTCTTC. The entire variable domain, with the rest obtained from reference TRBV5-1 and TRBJ2-1, is as follows: KAGVTQTPRYLIKTRGQQVTLSCSPISGHRSVSWYQQTPGQGLQFLFEYFSETQRNKGNFPGRFSGRQFSNSRSEMNVSTLELGDSALYLCASSPSEGGIYNEQFFGPGTRLTVL.